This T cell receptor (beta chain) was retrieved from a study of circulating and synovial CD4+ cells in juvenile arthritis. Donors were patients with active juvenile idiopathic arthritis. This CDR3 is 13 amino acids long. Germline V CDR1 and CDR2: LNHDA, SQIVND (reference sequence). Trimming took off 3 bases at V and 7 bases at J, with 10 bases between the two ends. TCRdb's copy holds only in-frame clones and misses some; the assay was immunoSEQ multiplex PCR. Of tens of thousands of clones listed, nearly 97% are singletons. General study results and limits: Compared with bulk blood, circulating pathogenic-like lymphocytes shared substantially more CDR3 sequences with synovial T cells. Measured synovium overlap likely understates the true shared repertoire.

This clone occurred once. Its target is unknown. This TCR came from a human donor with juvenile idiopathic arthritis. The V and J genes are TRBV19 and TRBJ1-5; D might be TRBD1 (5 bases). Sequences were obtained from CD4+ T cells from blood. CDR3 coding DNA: TGTGCCAGTAGTATGGCGGGGGGACAGCCCCAGCATTTT. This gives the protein CASSMAGGQPQHF.